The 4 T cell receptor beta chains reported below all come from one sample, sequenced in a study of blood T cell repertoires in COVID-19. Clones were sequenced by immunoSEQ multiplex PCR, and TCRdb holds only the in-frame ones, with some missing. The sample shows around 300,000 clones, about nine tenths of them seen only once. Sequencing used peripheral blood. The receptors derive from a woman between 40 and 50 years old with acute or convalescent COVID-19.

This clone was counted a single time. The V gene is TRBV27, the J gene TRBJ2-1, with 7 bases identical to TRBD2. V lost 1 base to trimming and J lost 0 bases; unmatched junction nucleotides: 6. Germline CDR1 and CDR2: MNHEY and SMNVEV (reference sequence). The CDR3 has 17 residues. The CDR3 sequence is CASSLWMGGVSYNEQFF. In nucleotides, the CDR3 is TGTGCCAGCAGTTTATGGATGGGGGGGGTCTCCTACAATGAGCAGTTCTTC.

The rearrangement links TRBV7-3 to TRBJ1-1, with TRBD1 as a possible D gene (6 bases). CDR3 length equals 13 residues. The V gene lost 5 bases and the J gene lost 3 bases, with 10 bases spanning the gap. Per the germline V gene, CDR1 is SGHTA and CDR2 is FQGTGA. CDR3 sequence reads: CASSAHRDTEAFF. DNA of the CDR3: TGTGCCAGCAGCGCCCACAGGGACACTGAAGCTTTCTTT.

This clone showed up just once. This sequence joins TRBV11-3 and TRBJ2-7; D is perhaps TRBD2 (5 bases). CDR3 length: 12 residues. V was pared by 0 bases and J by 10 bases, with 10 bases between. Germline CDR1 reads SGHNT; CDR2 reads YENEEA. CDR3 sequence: CASSLDLRGQYV. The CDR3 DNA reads TGTGCCAGCAGCTTAGACCTACGGGGACAGTACGTC.

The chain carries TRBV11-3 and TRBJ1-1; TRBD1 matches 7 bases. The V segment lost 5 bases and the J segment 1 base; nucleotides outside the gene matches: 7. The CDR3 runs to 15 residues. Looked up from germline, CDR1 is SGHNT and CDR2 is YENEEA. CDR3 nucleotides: TGTGCCAGCAGCCCACGGACAGGACCGAACACTGAAGCTTTCTTT. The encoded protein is CASSPRTGPNTEAFF.